Presented here are 2 T cell receptor beta chains from one specimen sequenced in a study of cytomegalovirus exposure and HLA in healthy donors. The assay was immunoSEQ multiplex PCR, and TCRdb's table has in-frame clones only and misses some. There are 130,000 to 150,000 clones in the sample; roughly 86% occur only once, and 4.5% lies in the top ten. The specimen sequenced was PBMCs. These receptors came from a man younger than 30 in good health and CMV-seropositive.

This chain links TRBV12-2 with TRBJ1-2; TRBD1, the table's D call, was not compared with the DNA. TRBV12-2 is given as a pseudogene. This CDR3 has 14 residues. The CDR3, as DNA: TGTGCAAGTCGCGGAAACCCCCAGGGTTATGGCTACACCTTC. Encoded protein: CASRGNPQGYGYTF.

V and J are TRBV5-1 and TRBJ1-1; tentative D call: TRBD1 (5 bases). Per germline, CDR1 SGHRS and CDR2 YFSETQ. Trimming removed 4 bases at V and 1 base at J, with 11 bases between. The CDR3 runs 14 residues. CDR3 region: CASSHTQENTEAFF. As DNA, the CDR3 is TGCGCCAGCAGCCACACACAGGAGAACACTGAAGCTTTCTTT.